The 14 T cell receptor beta chains below all came from one sample that was sequenced in a study of early stage breast cancer tumors. The protocol was immunoSEQ multiplex PCR, while the TCRdb copy is restricted to in-frame clones and leaves out a portion. Here the sample spans about 5,100 clones, 64% being singletons. The specimen sequenced was breast tumor tissue. Receptors were obtained from a person aged 45 to 59 with breast cancer.

The chain has TRBV9 and TRBJ1-1, with D possibly being TRBD1 (5 bases). The CDR3 extends over 15 amino acids. The ends were cut back, 3 bases at V and 3 bases at J, with 15 bases in the middle. The V gene's germline CDR1 is SGDLS and CDR2 YYNGEE. The CDR3 region has the DNA TGTGCCAGCAGCGGGTCTCCGGGCAGGGACACTGAAGCTTTCTTT. It codes for CASSGSPGRDTEAFF.

V gene TRBV7-3 combines with J gene TRBJ1-1; D is possibly TRBD1 (5 bases). The V gene's germline CDR1 is SGHTA and CDR2 FQGTGA. The CDR3 length is 14 residues. The V end was cut by 1 base, the J end by 5 bases, with 11 bases between. The CDR3 DNA follows: TGTGCCAGCAGCTTAAGCAGGGATAGTACTGAAGCTTTCTTT. Translated: CASSLSRDSTEAFF.

This clone was seen only once. The V call is TRBV5-8, the J call TRBJ2-1, with D hard to call. The CDR3 loop spans 15 amino acids. V lost 1 base, J lost 0 bases, and 8 bases lay in between. Germline V gene data show CDR1 as SGHTS and CDR2 as YDEGEE. The DNA for the CDR3 is TGTGCCAGCAGCTTGAGGGTAAGCTCCTACAATGAGCAGTTCTTC. Translated, it gives CASSLRVSSYNEQFF.

This clone has a single count. This rearrangement joins TRBV5-1 to TRBJ2-1, with 9 bases that match TRBD1. Trimming cost V 5 bases and J 4 bases; bases outside gene matches: 7. This CDR3 has 15 amino acids. From germline, CDR1 is SGHRS and CDR2 YFSETQ. The CDR3 loop reads CASSTTGGLYNEQFF. The DNA of the CDR3 is TGCGCCAGCAGTACCACAGGGGGCTTGTACAATGAGCAGTTCTTC. Variable domain in full (rest from reference TRBV5-1 and TRBJ2-1): KAGVTQTPRYLIKTRGQQVTLSCSPISGHRSVSWYQQTPGQGLQFLFEYFSETQRNKGNFPGRFSGRQFSNSRSEMNVSTLELGDSALYLCASSTTGGLYNEQFFGPGTRLTVL.

This chain uses TRBV11-2 with TRBJ2-3; D remains ambiguous. The V and J ends lost 5 bases and 1 base respectively, with 10 bases between them. The CDR3 runs to 14 residues. Germline-derived CDR1 and CDR2 are SGHAT and FQNNGV. The CDR3 DNA is TGTGCCAGCAGCGTATCAACAGGCACAGATACGCAGTATTTT. This translates into CASSVSTGTDTQYF.

This clone came up a few times. This chain joins TRBV18 and TRBJ2-7, with TRBD1 identical over 8 bases. V trimming: 4 bases; J trimming: 2 bases; junction bases outside the gene matches: 7. This CDR3 is 15 amino acids long. Germline assignment: CDR1 KGHSH and CDR2 LQKENI. The CDR3 is CASSRDIQGAYEQYF. The CDR3 nucleotides are TGTGCCAGCTCACGAGATATACAGGGGGCCTACGAGCAGTACTTC.

There are a few counts of this clone. This chain connects TRBV4-3 to TRBJ2-1; 8 bases are a match to TRBD2. Germline values: CDR1 LGHNA, CDR2 YSLEER. V lost 1 base to trimming and J lost 9 bases; unmatched junction nucleotides: 11. The CDR3 extends over 16 amino acids. The CDR3 nucleotides are TGCGCCAGCAGCCAAGTCTACAGCGGGGGCTCCCCTGAGCAGTTCTTC. It yields the protein CASSQVYSGGSPEQFF.

This clone was detected only a few times. The rearrangement links TRBV5-6 to TRBJ2-2; no definite D call. The CDR3 has 15 residues. Trimming took off 1 base at V and 0 bases at J, with 7 bases between the two ends. Germline V gene data show CDR1 as SGHDT and CDR2 as YYEEEE. The CDR3 sequence is CASSLYYPNTGELFF. CDR3 bases: TGTGCCAGCAGCTTGTACTACCCGAACACCGGGGAGCTGTTTTTT.

The chain employs TRBV30 and TRBJ2-7, with no clear D. This CDR3 has 11 residues. Trimming shortened V by 2 bases and J by 6 bases, and 8 bases separated the two germline ends. CDR1 and CDR2 from the germline V gene are GTSNPN and SVGIG (reference sequence). The CDR3, as DNA: TGTGCCTGGAGTACACAGCTCGAGCAGTACTTC. Protein sequence: CAWSTQLEQYF.

This CDR3 is CASSLGTFTSNQPQHF. The CDR3 bases are TGTGCCAGCAGCTTAGGGACATTTACGAGCAATCAGCCCCAGCATTTT. The chain joins TRBV28 to TRBJ1-5; perhaps TRBD1 as D (6 bases). V lost 6 bases, J lost 1 base, and 16 bases lay in between. The CDR3 is made up of 16 amino acids. Germline V gene data show CDR1 as MDHEN and CDR2 as SYDVKM.

The rearrangement links TRBV6-5 to TRBJ2-5; D may be TRBD1 (6 bases). This CDR3 has 14 residues. Germline CDR1 and CDR2: MNHEY and SVGAGI. V gave up 6 bases and J gave up 1 base, with 12 bases separating them. The CDR3 loop reads CASSLGQLQETQYF. CDR3 bases: TGTGCCAGCAGCCTCGGACAGCTCCAAGAGACCCAGTACTTC.

The rearrangement links TRBV7-2 to TRBJ2-3; TRBD1 matches 8 bases. Per germline, CDR1 SGHTA and CDR2 FQGNSA. Trimming removed 0 bases from V and 2 bases from J; junction bases left unmatched: 4. The CDR3 has 16 amino acids. CDR3 nucleotide sequence: TGTGCCAGCAGCTTAGCCGGACAGGGTTCCACAGATACGCAGTATTTT. Translated, it gives CASSLAGQGSTDTQYF.

This chain's CDR3 is CASSLFSGELFF. The CDR3 DNA follows: TGTGCCAGCAGCTTATTCTCCGGGGAGCTGTTTTTT. The chain combines TRBV7-2 with TRBJ2-2; D remains ambiguous. This CDR3 comprises 12 residues. V was cut by 2 bases and J by 6 bases, with 4 bases left in between. Germline values: CDR1 SGHTA, CDR2 FQGNSA. Full variable domain (rest looked up from reference TRBV7-2 and TRBJ2-2): GAGVSQSPSNKVTEKGKDVELRCDPISGHTALYWYRQSLGQGLEFLIYFQGNSAPDKSGLPSDRFSAERTGGSVSTLTIQRTQQEDSAVYLCASSLFSGELFFGEGSRLTVL.

The J gene is TRBJ2-1, the V gene TRBV15, with D hard to call. Germline CDR1 LNHNV, CDR2 YYDKDF (reference sequence). CDR3 length: 16 amino acids. Trimming took 2 bases from V and 8 from J, leaving 19 bases between them. CDR3 sequence: CATSRPTGSNRDEQFF. DNA of the CDR3: TGTGCCACCAGCAGACCTACCGGGTCCAATAGAGATGAGCAGTTCTTC.